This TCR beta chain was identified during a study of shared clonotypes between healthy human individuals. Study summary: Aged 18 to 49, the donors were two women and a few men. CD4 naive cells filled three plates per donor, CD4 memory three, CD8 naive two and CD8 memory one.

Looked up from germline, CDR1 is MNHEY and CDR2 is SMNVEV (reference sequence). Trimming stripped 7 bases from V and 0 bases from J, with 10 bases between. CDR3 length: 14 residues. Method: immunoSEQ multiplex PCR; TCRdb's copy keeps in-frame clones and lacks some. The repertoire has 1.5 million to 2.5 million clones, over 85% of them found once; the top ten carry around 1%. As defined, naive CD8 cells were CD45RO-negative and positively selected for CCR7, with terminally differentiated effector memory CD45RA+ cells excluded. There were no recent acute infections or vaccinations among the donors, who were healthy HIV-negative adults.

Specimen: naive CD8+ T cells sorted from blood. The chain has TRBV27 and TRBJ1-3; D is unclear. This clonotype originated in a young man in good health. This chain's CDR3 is CASTPDLSGNTIYF. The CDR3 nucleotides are TGTGCCAGCACCCCGGACCTCTCTGGAAACACCATATATTTT.